Below, 10 T cell receptor beta chains from the same sample are listed, as sequenced in a study of PD-1 blockade in classical Hodgkin lymphoma. Sequencing was performed with immunoSEQ multiplex PCR; in TCRdb, only in-frame clones are kept and a portion is missing. Of 30,000 or so clones listed, 91% are singletons. Time point meaning: newly diagnosed, previously untreated cHL patient sample. Sequenced material: peripheral blood mononuclear cells (PBMCs). The origin of the receptors is a human donor with classical Hodgkin lymphoma.

The rearrangement uses TRBV28 and TRBJ1-5; the match to TRBD1 covers 7 bases. This CDR3 is 14 amino acids long. V shed 10 bases, J shed 3 bases, and the junction held 9 bases outside the gene matches. Germline values: CDR1 MDHEN, CDR2 SYDVKM. CDR3 DNA: TGTGCCACCAAGACAGGGAGAGTCAATCAGCCCCAGCATTTT. It translates to CATKTGRVNQPQHF.

The chain uses TRBV30 and TRBJ2-1; 10 positions agree with TRBD2. The CDR3 spans 15 residues. Germline V gene sequence: CDR1 GTSNPN, CDR2 SVGIG (reference sequence). J gave up 7 bases and V 1 base, and 7 bases lay outside the gene matches. CDR3 coding DNA: TGTGCCTGGAGTGACCTAGCGGGAGTATTGAATGAGCAGTTCTTC. Protein: CAWSDLAGVLNEQFF. Complete variable domain (other parts from reference TRBV30 and TRBJ2-1): SQTIHQWPATLVQPVGSPLSLECTVEGTSNPNLYWYRQAAGRGLQLLFYSVGIGQISSEVPQNLSASRPQDRQFILSSKKLLLSDSGFYLCAWSDLAGVLNEQFFGPGTRLTVL.

The genes are TRBV19 and TRBJ2-2; D gene uncertain. The CDR3 contains 12 residues. CDR1 is LNHDA and CDR2 is SQIVND in the germline V gene (reference sequence). The ends were cut back, 7 bases at V and 4 bases at J, with 7 bases in the middle. In DNA, the CDR3 is TGTGCCAGTAAATACGGCACCGGGGAGCTGTTTTTT. Translation gives CASKYGTGELFF.

This chain links TRBV6-5 with TRBJ2-4, with 9 bases that match TRBD2. V shed 0 bases and J 10 bases; nucleotides not matched to a gene: 7. The CDR3 covers 15 residues. Germline loops: CDR1 MNHEY, CDR2 SVGAGI. CDR3 protein: CASSYSGGGVGIQYF. The CDR3 DNA is TGTGCCAGCAGTTACTCAGGCGGGGGGGTCGGGATTCAGTACTTC.

This chain uses TRBV5-1 with TRBJ2-2; 10 bases are shared with TRBD2. The CDR3 length is 17 residues. Germline V gives CDR1 SGHRS, CDR2 YFSETQ. Trimming cost V 4 bases and J 4 bases; bases outside gene matches: 10. The DNA for the CDR3 is TGCGCCAGCAGCCCGGGAGCGGGAGGGCCTAGCACCGGGGAGCTGTTTTTT. It specifies CASSPGAGGPSTGELFF.

This sequence joins TRBV28 and TRBJ2-1, with 10 bases identical to TRBD1. CDR3 size: 14 residues. The J segment lost 7 bases and the V segment lost 7 bases, leaving 7 bases of the junction unmatched. Germline CDR1 and CDR2: MDHEN and SYDVKM. CDR3 loop: CASKPGQGTNEQFF. CDR3 sequence (DNA): TGTGCCAGCAAACCGGGACAGGGGACGAATGAGCAGTTCTTC.

The V and J genes are TRBV2 and TRBJ2-7; tentatively, D is TRBD2 (5 bases). The CDR3 consists of 13 residues. With 6 bases removed from V and 2 bases from J, the gap between germline ends came to 11 bases. The V gene's germline CDR1 is SNHLY and CDR2 FYNNEI. In DNA, the CDR3 is TGTGCCAGCAGGCTGGACGGGACCTACGAGCAGTACTTC. As protein: CASRLDGTYEQYF. Drawing the rest from reference TRBV2 and TRBJ2-7, the complete variable domain is EPEVTQTPSHQVTQMGQEVILRCVPISNHLYFYWYRQILGQKVEFLVSFYNNEISEKSEIFDDQFSVERPDGSNFTLKIRSTKLEDSAMYFCASRLDGTYEQYFGPGTRLTVT.

This rearrangement joins TRBV9 to TRBJ2-1; 9 bases line up with TRBD2. Germline loops: CDR1 SGDLS, CDR2 YYNGEE. The CDR3 is made up of 19 amino acids. Trimming took 6 bases from V and 0 from J; bases not matched to a gene: 16. This CDR3 is CASTPSGLAIGTSYNEQFF. The CDR3, as DNA: TGTGCCAGCACCCCCTCGGGACTAGCCATAGGAACCTCCTACAATGAGCAGTTCTTC.

This clone was picked up one time. Other nucleotide sequences from this sample produce the same CDR3. The rearrangement uses TRBV10-3 and TRBJ2-5; TRBD2 is a possible D gene (6 bases). The CDR3 has 10 residues. V gave up 11 bases and J gave up 3 bases, with 7 bases separating them. Germline CDR1 ENHRY, CDR2 SYGVKD. This CDR3 is CASGEETQYF. CDR3 bases: TGTGCCTCGGGGGAAGAGACCCAGTACTTC.

The chain is built from TRBV6-5 and TRBJ2-7, with D possibly called TRBD1 or TRBD2 (5 bases each). The CDR3 has 15 amino acids. The V gene lost 3 bases and the J gene lost 3 bases, with 15 bases spanning the gap. Germline loops: CDR1 MNHEY, CDR2 SVGAGI. The CDR3 region has the DNA TGTGCCAGCAGTTATCTCGGGGCCCGTGGCTACGAGCAGTACTTC. As protein: CASSYLGARGYEQYF.